A selection of T cell receptor beta chains follows, all from one sample in a study of cytomegalovirus exposure and HLA in healthy donors. Sequenced by immunoSEQ multiplex PCR; TCRdb stores in-frame clones only, minus some. The table lists about 130,000 clones, roughly two thirds of them singletons. Sample: PBMCs. These receptors were taken from a man aged 25 to 40 in good health and CMV-seropositive. Both conserved end residues are part of each CDR3. A D gene is named only where the DNA matches it firmly.

d_gene	v_gene	CDR3aa
TRBD1	TRBV5-6	CASARGGNTIYF
-	TRBV4-2	CASSQEFSVSYEQYF
TRBD2	TRBV5-1	CATQTGTSKETQYF
TRBD1	TRBV7-9	CASSLNPGQANTEAFF
-	TRBV27	CASSLSPGARSAQYF
-	TRBV27	CASSLSGGTDTQYF
-	TRBV5-5	CASSSLTAGELFF
TRBD1	TRBV28	CASHTGGTGYWSNQPQHF
TRBD1	TRBV5-1	CASSYRGNSYEQYF
TRBD1	TRBV19	CASRDRGMEAFF
-	TRBV5-1	CASSGATGSGAYGYTF
-	TRBV30	CAWSVLGTGNSPLHF
-	TRBV7-8	CASSFGVDLNQPQHF
-	TRBV6-5	CASSYPRGEQYF
-	TRBV7-3	CASSFIAVRTDTQYF
-	TRBV20-1	CSARFNSEAFF
TRBD2	TRBV10-3	CAIPKAAGTNTGELFF
-	TRBV7-8	CASSLVLRARGTDTQYF
TRBD1	TRBV5-6	CASSLVQGATTGELFF
-	TRBV6-1	CASSFSGDSSYEQYF
TRBD2	TRBV15	CATSRVWGREGASGANVLTF
TRBD2	TRBV28	CASSLLGGNEQFF